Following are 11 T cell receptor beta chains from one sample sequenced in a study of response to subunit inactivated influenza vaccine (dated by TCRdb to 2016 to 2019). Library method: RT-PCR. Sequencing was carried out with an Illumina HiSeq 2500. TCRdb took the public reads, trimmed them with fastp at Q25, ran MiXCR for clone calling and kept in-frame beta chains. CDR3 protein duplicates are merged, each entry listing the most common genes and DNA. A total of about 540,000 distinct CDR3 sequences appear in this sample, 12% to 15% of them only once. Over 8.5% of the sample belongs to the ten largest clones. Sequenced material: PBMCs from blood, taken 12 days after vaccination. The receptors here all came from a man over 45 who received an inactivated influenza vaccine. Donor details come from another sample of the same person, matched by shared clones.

The CDR3 reads CASSYSTGSRGENTEAFF. CDR3 nucleotides: TGTGCCAGCAGTTACTCGACGGGGAGTCGGGGGGAGAACACTGAAGCTTTCTTT. The chain employs TRBV6-2 or TRBV6-3 and TRBJ1-1, with D tentatively TRBD1 (5 bases). Trimming removed 0 bases at V and 1 base at J, with 18 bases between. The CDR3 sequence is 18 residues long. The germline CDR1 and CDR2 sequences are MNHEY and SVGEGT.

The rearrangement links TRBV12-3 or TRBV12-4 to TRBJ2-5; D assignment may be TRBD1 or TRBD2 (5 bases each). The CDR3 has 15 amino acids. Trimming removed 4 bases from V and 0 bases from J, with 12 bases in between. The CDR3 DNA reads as TGTGCCAGCAGTTCAAGGGACCGCTACCAAGAGACCCAGTACTTC. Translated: CASSSRDRYQETQYF.

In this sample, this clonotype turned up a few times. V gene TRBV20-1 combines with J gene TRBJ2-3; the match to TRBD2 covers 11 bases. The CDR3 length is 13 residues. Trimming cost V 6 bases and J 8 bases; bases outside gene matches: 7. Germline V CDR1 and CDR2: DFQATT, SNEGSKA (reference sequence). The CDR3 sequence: CSAVAGGHSTQYF. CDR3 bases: TGCAGTGCCGTAGCGGGAGGGCACTCTACGCAGTATTTT.

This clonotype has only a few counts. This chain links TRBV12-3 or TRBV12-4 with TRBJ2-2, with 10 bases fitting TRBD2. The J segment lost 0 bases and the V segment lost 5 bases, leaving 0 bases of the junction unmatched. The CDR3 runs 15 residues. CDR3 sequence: CASSTSGTNTGELFF. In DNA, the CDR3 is TGTGCCAGCAGTACTAGCGGGACGAACACCGGGGAGCTGTTTTTT.

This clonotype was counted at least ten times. The CDR3: CSASNTARNTGELFF. The CDR3 DNA is TGCAGTGCTAGTAACACCGCAAGGAACACCGGGGAGCTGTTTTTT. The chain employs TRBV20-1 and TRBJ2-2; D unclear. This CDR3 has 15 residues. Germline CDR1 and CDR2: DFQATT and SNEGSKA (reference sequence). V was trimmed by 3 bases and J by 1 base, leaving 12 bases between them.

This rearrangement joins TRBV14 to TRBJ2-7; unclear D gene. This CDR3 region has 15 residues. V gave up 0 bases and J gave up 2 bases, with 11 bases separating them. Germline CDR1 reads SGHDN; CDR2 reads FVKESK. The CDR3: CASSQEFQATYEQYF. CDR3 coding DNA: TGTGCCAGCAGCCAAGAATTCCAGGCAACCTACGAGCAGTACTTC.

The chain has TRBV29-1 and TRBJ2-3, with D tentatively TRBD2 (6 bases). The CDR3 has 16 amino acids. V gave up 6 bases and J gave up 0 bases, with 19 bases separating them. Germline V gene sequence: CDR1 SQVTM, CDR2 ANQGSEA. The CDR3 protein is CSVFASGGPSTDTQYF. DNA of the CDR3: TGCAGCGTCTTTGCCTCCGGGGGACCTAGCACAGATACGCAGTATTTT.

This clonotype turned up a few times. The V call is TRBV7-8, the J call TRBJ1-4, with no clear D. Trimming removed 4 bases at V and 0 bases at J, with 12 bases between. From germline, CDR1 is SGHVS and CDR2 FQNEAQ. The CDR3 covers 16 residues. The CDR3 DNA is TGTGCCAGCAGCTGGGAGGGTATCGCAACTAATGAAAAACTGTTTTTT. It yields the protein CASSWEGIATNEKLFF.

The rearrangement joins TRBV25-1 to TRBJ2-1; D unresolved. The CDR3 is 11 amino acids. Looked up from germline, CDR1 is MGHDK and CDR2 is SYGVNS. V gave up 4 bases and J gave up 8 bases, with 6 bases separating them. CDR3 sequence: CASSGTYEQFF. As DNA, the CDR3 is TGTGCCAGCAGTGGAACTTATGAGCAGTTCTTC.

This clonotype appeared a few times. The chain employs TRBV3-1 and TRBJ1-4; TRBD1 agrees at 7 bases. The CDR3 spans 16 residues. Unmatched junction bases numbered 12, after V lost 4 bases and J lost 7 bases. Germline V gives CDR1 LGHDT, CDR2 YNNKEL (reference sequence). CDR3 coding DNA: TGTGCCAGCAGCCGAAAGCCGGGACAGAACTTTGAAAAACTGTTTTTT. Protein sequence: CASSRKPGQNFEKLFF.

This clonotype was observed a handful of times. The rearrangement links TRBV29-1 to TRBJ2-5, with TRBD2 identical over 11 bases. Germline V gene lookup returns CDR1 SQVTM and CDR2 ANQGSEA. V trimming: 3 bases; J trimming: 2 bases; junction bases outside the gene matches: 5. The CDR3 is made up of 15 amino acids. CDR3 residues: CSVDQLAGGQETQYF. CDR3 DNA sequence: TGCAGCGTTGACCAATTAGCGGGGGGGCAAGAGACCCAGTACTTC.